A selection of T cell receptor beta chains follows, all from one sample in a study of T cell responses to AZD1222 COVID-19 vaccine. Here immunoSEQ multiplex PCR was the method, and the copy in TCRdb shows in-frame clones only, minus some. The sample records about 72,000 clones, roughly 84% being singletons. This specimen was peripheral blood, taken on day 0 of AZD1222 vaccination. All receptors derive from an adult in good health. The CDR3 runs from the conserved cysteine through the conserved F or W. A D gene is named only where the DNA matches it firmly. Clone size is stated in some rows and not others, as once, few, many or a class when expanded.

v_call,clone_size,j_call,d_call,cdr3_nt,cdr3_aa
TRBV12-3/TRBV12-4,NA,TRBJ1-1,NA,TGTGCCAGCAGTTACAGTTCTAACACTGAAGCTTTCTTT,CASSYSSNTEAFF
TRBV6-5,few,TRBJ2-7,NA,TGTGCCAGCAGGGACCAAGGGTTTCTGGACTTC,CASRDQGFLDF
TRBV19,NA,TRBJ1-6,TRBD1,TGTGCCAGTAGTATAGTAGCGGACAGGCACTCACCCCTCCACTTT,CASSIVADRHSPLHF
TRBV6-5,NA,TRBJ2-7,NA,TGTGCCAGCAGCCCAATAACAGGGAAGACCTACGAGCAGTACTTC,CASSPITGKTYEQYF
TRBV7-2,NA,TRBJ2-2,TRBD2,TGTGCCAGCAGCTCGCGGGGGGCGGACACCGGGGAGCTGTTTTTT,CASSSRGADTGELFF
TRBV4-2,NA,TRBJ1-6,TRBD1,TGTGCCAGCAGCCAAGAATCGGGACAGGGTAGTTCACCCCTCCACTTT,CASSQESGQGSSPLHF
TRBV6-5,NA,TRBJ2-1,NA,TGTGCCAGCAGCCCGAATTACAATGAGCAGTTCTTC,CASSPNYNEQFF
TRBV6-6,NA,TRBJ2-1,TRBD2,TGTGCCAGCACCCGACTAGCGGGGGCCAATGAGCAGTTCTTC,CASTRLAGANEQFF
TRBV29-1,NA,TRBJ1-1,NA,TGCAGCGTTGGTATGGGGGGAAACACTGAAGCTTTCTTT,CSVGMGGNTEAFF
TRBV11-2,NA,TRBJ1-2,NA,TGTGCCAGCAGCTCAGTCAGGGACTTAAACTATGGCTACACCTTC,CASSSVRDLNYGYTF
TRBV7-2,NA,TRBJ2-1,TRBD2,TGTGCCAGCAGCTTAGCGGGACTAGCGGGGGATGAGCAGTTCTTC,CASSLAGLAGDEQFF
TRBV19,NA,TRBJ1-5,NA,TGTGCCAGTAGTATAGTTTGGGGGTATCAGCCCCAGCATTTT,CASSIVWGYQPQHF
TRBV7-9,NA,TRBJ1-2,NA,TGTGCCAGCAGCGGTAGAACACAGGGTAATAACTATGGCTACACCTTC,CASSGRTQGNNYGYTF
TRBV28,NA,TRBJ2-7,NA,TGTGCCAGCAGAGGCCCGGCAGGCTCCTACGAGCAGTACTTC,CASRGPAGSYEQYF
TRBV2,NA,TRBJ2-2,TRBD2,TGTGCCAGCAGTGAACTAGCGGGGCAAACCGGGGAGCTGTTTTTT,CASSELAGQTGELFF
TRBV5-6,NA,TRBJ1-1,NA,TGTGCCAGCAGCTGGGGGAGTACTGAAGCTTTCTTT,CASSWGSTEAFF
TRBV12-3/TRBV12-4,few,TRBJ2-5,NA,TGTGCCAGCAGTCCGGACCCGGAGACCCAGTACTTC,CASSPDPETQYF
TRBV5-1,NA,TRBJ1-2,NA,TGCGCCAGCAGCCCCGACAGCCTCAACTATGGCTACACCTTC,CASSPDSLNYGYTF
TRBV24-1,NA,TRBJ2-1,NA,TGTGCCACCAGTGATTTTCAGTCTCACTCCAATGAGCAGTTCTTC,CATSDFQSHSNEQFF
TRBV18,NA,TRBJ1-1,TRBD1,TGTGCCAGCTCACCGGGGGACAGGGAAGCTTCGAACACTGAAGCTTTCTTT,CASSPGDREASNTEAFF
TRBV5-1,NA,TRBJ1-1,NA,TGCGCCAGCAGCTTGGGGGGTAACACTGAAGCTTTCTTT,CASSLGGNTEAFF
TRBV19,NA,TRBJ1-3,NA,TGTGCCAGTAGGCGAGACTCTGGAAACACCATATATTTT,CASRRDSGNTIYF
TRBV28,NA,TRBJ2-3,NA,TGTGCCAGCAGTGTACCAGGGCGCGGAGATACGCAGTATTTT,CASSVPGRGDTQYF
TRBV10-1,once,TRBJ2-5,NA,TGCGCCAGCAGTGAGTCCGCGGGGCCCCAAGAGACCCAGTACTTC,CASSESAGPQETQYF